The clone carrying this TCR beta chain was picked up a small number of times. One entry per CDR3 protein, called by TCRdb with MiXCR from the RACE reads. The sample records under 50,000 distinct CDR3 sequences, approximately 12% being singletons. Time point in this sample: patch test 3, about 24 weeks after DPC sensitization. As to treatment: therapeutic diphenylcyclopropenone sensitization with weekly scalp DPC. It was from unfractionated whole blood that total RNA was extracted. This record comes from a study of human T cells and chemical hapten exposure. The CDR3 has 12 amino acids. Germline CDR1 SGHTA, CDR2 FQGNSA. The V and J ends lost 3 bases and 9 bases respectively, with 9 bases between them.

V and J are TRBV7-2 and TRBJ2-1, with no clear D. The source of this sequence is a woman aged 40 to 49 with alopecia areata. Some clones in this sample may be carry-over from other donors' samples. Sample: whole blood, taken in connection with sensitization to the hapten diphenylcyclopropenone (DPC). CDR3 coding DNA: TGTGCCAGCAGCTTTCTAGTTAGTGAGCAGTTCTTC. It encodes CASSFLVSEQFF.